The 5 T cell receptor beta chains below all came from one sample that was sequenced in a study of Tregs in tolerant kidney transplant recipients. Libraries were prepared by immunoSEQ multiplex PCR; TCRdb keeps only in-frame clonotypes and omits some of them. This sample has tens of thousands of clones, with about 90% found just once. The specimen was Tregs from blood. All receptors derive from a human donor in good health.

This sequence joins TRBV27 and TRBJ2-7; 7 bases line up with TRBD1. The ends lost 1 base at V and 3 bases at J; junction bases unmatched: 6. The length of the CDR3 is 15 residues. From germline, CDR1 is MNHEY and CDR2 SMNVEV (reference sequence). DNA for the CDR3: TGTGCCAGCAGTTTATTAATAGGGGGCGGCTACGAGCAGTACTTC. Its protein is CASSLLIGGGYEQYF.

This clone appeared once. CDR3 protein: CASSAGLAGDQETQYF. The CDR3, as DNA: TGTGCCAGCAGCGCAGGACTAGCGGGGGACCAAGAGACCCAGTACTTC. The rearrangement links TRBV9 to TRBJ2-5, with TRBD2 matching 13 bases. The J segment lost 0 bases and the V segment lost 3 bases, leaving 2 bases of the junction unmatched. Germline V gene data show CDR1 as SGDLS and CDR2 as YYNGEE. CDR3 length equals 16 residues.

A few counts support this clone. The rearrangement uses TRBV6-6 and TRBJ2-7; TRBD1 might be the D (5 bases). This CDR3 is built from 14 residues. Germline V lookup: CDR1 MNHNY, CDR2 SVGAGI (reference sequence). Trimming took off 1 base at V and 6 bases at J, with 13 bases between the two ends. CDR3 sequence: CASSYFRQPAEQYF. CDR3 coding DNA: TGTGCCAGCAGTTACTTCCGACAGCCGGCCGAGCAGTACTTC.

This chain links TRBV21-1 with TRBJ1-1; the listed D gene, TRBD1, was not tested against the DNA. TRBV21-1 is shown as a pseudogene. CDR3 length equals 14 residues. CDR3 in amino acids: CASSPYRGITEAFF. As DNA, the CDR3 is TGTGCCAGCAGCCCTTACAGGGGAATCACTGAAGCTTTCTTT.

This clone has only one observation. The gene calls are TRBV7-9 and TRBJ1-1, with D unclear. Trimming took 8 bases from V and 0 from J, leaving 10 bases between them. Germline V lookup: CDR1 SEHNR, CDR2 FQNEAQ (reference sequence). The CDR3 is 13 residues long. CDR3 sequence: CASRLIVNTEAFF. For the CDR3, the DNA is TGTGCCAGCCGCCTCATCGTGAACACTGAAGCTTTCTTT.